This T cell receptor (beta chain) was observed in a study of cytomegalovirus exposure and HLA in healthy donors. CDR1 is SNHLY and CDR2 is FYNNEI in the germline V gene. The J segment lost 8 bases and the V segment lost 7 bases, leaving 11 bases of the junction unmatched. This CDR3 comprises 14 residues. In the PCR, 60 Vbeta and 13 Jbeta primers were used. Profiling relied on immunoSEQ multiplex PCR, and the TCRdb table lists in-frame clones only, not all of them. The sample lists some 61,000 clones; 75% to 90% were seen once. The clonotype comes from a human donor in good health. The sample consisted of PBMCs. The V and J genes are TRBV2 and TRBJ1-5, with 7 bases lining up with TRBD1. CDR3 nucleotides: TGTGCCAGCAACGGACAGGCGCAGGTAGAGCCCCAGCATTTT. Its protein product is CASNGQAQVEPQHF.